Sequencing of this T cell receptor (beta chain) was carried out in a study of shared clonotypes between healthy human individuals. The CDR3 length is 15 residues. Germline loops: CDR1 SGHRS, CDR2 YFSETQ. V lost 0 bases, J lost 2 bases, and 12 bases lay in between. Only a few counts were recorded for this clone. The method was immunoSEQ multiplex PCR; TCRdb's version includes in-frame clones alone and lacks a portion of them. The sample carries 550,000 to 850,000 clones, 74% recorded once. The source is a woman in her twenties or thirties in good health. The genes are TRBV5-1 and TRBJ2-7, with TRBD2 as a possible D gene (6 bases). Sequencing input: memory CD4+ T cells sorted from blood. Subset indicated: CD45RA-negative fraction. CDR3 in DNA: TGCGCCAGCAGCTTGGCTAGCGCTGAGACCTACGAGCAGTACTTC. It codes for CASSLASAETYEQYF.